This T cell receptor beta chain was sequenced for a study of OX40 agonist ivuxolimab in advanced cancers. Across the study: Dose-escalation patients suffered from hepatocellular carcinoma, melanoma, renal cell or head and neck cancer. Three patients showed partial responses: one hepatocellular carcinoma and two cutaneous melanoma cases.

Peripheral blood came from all dose cohorts at three timepoints. Findings and limits, study-wide: There was clonal expansion of CD4+ and CD8+ blood T cells by week 6 at 0.1 to 3.0 mg/kg.

This CDR3 is 15 amino acids long. Germline CDR1 reads SGDLS; CDR2 reads YYNGEE. The V end was cut by 0 bases, the J end by 1 base, with 8 bases between. Produced via immunoSEQ multiplex PCR; TCRdb's table is partial and in-frame only. In the table there are tens of thousands of clones, roughly 80% of which are singletons. Concerning this clone: Its target is unknown. The same CDR3 arises from other DNA sequences in this sample as well.

This receptor was obtained from an adult with an advanced solid tumor such as melanoma, head and neck, liver or kidney cancer. The material sequenced was CD4+ or CD8+ T cells sorted from blood, taken in a trial of the OX40 agonist ivuxolimab. This chain connects TRBV9 to TRBJ1-5; D is unclear. The chain's CDR3 is CASSVDGVSNQPQHF. The DNA of the CDR3 is TGTGCCAGCAGCGTAGATGGGGTCAGCAATCAGCCCCAGCATTTT.